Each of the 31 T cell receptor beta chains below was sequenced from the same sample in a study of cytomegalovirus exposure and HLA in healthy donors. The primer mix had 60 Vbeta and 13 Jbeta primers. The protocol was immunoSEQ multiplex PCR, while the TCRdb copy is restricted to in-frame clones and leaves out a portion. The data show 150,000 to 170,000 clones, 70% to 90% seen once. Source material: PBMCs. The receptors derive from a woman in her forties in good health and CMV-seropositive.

CDR3 coding DNA: TGTGCCAGCAGCCTCCGGTTAGACACTGGGGCCAACGTCCTGACTTTC. This codes for CASSLRLDTGANVLTF. The chain employs TRBV7-3 and TRBJ2-6; D remains unclear. The V gene lost 5 bases and the J gene lost 2 bases, with 13 bases spanning the gap. CDR3 length: 16 residues. Germline lookup yields CDR1 SGHTA and CDR2 FQGTGA. The whole variable domain, remainder taken from reference TRBV7-3 and TRBJ2-6, is GAGVSQTPSNKVTEKGKYVELRCDPISGHTALYWYRQSLGQGPEFLIYFQGTGAADDSGLPNDRFFAVRPEGSVSTLKIQRTERGDSAVYLCASSLRLDTGANVLTFGAGSRLTVL.

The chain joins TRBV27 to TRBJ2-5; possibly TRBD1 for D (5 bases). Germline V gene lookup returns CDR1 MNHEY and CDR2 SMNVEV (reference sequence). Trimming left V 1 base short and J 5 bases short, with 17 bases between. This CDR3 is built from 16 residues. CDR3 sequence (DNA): TGTGCCAGCAGTTTATTTGGACAAGTCACCGGGGAGACCCAGTACTTC. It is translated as CASSLFGQVTGETQYF.

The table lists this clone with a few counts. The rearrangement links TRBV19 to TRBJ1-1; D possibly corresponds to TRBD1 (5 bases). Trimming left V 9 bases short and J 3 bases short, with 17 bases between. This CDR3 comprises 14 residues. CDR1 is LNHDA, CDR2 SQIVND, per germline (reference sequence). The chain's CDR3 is CASRTGGVDTEAFF. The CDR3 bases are TGTGCCAGCCGGACGGGGGGGGTTGACACTGAAGCTTTCTTT.

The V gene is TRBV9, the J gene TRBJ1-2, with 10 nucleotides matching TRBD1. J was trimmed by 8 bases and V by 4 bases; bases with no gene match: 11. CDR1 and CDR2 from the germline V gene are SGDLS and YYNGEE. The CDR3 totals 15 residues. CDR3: CASSLRGGQGSGYTF. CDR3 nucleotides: TGTGCCAGCAGCCTCCGAGGGGGACAGGGGTCGGGCTACACCTTC. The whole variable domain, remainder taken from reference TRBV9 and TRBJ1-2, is DSGVTQTPKHLITATGQRVTLRCSPRSGDLSVYWYQQSLDQGLQFLIQYYNGEERAKGNILERFSAQQFPDLHSELNLSSLELGDSALYFCASSLRGGQGSGYTFGSGTRLTVV.

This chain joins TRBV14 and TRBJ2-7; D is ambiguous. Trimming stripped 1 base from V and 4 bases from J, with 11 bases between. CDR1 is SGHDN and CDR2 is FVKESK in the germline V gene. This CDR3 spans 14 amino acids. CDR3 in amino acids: CASSQGGGFYEQYF. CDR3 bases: TGTGCCAGCAGCCAAGGCGGCGGATTTTACGAGCAGTACTTC.

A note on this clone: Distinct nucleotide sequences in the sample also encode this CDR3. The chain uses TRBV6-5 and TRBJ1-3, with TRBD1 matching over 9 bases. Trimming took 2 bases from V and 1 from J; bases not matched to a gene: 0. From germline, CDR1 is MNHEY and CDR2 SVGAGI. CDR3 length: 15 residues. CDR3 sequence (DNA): TGTGCCAGCAGTTACGACAGGGGGTCTGGAAACACCATATATTTT. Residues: CASSYDRGSGNTIYF.

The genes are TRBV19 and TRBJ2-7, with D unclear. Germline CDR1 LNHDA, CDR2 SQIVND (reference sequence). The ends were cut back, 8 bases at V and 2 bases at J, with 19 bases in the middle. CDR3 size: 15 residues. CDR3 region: CASSEVIAPTYEQYF. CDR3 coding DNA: TGTGCCAGTTCGGAAGTGATAGCACCAACCTACGAGCAGTACTTC.

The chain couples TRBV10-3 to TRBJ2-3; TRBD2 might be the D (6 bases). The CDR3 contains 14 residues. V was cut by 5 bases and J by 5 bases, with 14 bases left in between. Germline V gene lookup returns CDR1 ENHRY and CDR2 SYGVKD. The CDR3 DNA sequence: TGTGCCATCAGTAGGGCTAGCGCAGGAGATACGCAGTATTTT. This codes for CAISRASAGDTQYF.

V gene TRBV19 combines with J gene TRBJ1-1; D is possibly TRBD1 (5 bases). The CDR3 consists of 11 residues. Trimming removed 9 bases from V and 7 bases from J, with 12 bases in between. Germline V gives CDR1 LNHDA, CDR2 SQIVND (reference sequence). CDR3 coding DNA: TGTGCCAGATCACGGGACTTTGAAGCTTTCTTT. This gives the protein CARSRDFEAFF.

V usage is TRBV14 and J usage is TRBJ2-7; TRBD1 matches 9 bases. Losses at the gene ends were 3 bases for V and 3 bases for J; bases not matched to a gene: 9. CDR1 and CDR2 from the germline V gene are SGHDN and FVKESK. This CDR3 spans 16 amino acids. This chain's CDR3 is CASSHQDRGLGYEQYF. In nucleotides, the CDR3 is TGTGCCAGCAGCCACCAGGACAGGGGCCTGGGCTACGAGCAGTACTTC.

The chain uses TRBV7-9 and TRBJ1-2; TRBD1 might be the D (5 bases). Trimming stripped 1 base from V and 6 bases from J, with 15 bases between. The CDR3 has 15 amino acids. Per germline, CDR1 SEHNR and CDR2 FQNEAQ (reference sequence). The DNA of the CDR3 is TGTGCCAGCAGCTTAGAGGAGGGGTTCTCACATGGCTACACCTTC. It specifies CASSLEEGFSHGYTF.

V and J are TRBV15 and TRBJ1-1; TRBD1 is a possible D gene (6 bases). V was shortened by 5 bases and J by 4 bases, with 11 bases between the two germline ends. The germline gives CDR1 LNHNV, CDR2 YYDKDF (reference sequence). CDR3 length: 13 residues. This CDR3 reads CATSFGRGTEAFF. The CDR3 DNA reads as TGTGCCACCAGCTTCGGCAGGGGCACTGAAGCTTTCTTT.

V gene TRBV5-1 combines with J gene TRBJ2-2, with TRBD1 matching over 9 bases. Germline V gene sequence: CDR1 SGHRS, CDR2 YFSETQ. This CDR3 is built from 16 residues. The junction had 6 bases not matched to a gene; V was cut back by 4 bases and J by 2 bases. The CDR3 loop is CASSHRGRGNTGELFF. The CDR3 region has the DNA TGCGCCAGCAGCCACAGGGGGCGCGGTAACACCGGGGAGCTGTTTTTT.

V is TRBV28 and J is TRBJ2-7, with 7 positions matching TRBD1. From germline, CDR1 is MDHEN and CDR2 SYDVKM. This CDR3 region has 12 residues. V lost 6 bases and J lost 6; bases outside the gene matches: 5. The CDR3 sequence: CASSTTGLEQYF. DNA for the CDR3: TGTGCCAGCAGCACGACAGGGCTCGAGCAGTACTTC.

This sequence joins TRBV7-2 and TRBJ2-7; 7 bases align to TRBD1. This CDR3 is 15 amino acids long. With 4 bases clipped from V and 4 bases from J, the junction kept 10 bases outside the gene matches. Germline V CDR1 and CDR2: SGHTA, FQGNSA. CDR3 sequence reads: CASSSFPGTAYEQYF. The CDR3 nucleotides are TGTGCCAGCAGCTCCTTCCCCGGGACAGCGTACGAGCAGTACTTC.

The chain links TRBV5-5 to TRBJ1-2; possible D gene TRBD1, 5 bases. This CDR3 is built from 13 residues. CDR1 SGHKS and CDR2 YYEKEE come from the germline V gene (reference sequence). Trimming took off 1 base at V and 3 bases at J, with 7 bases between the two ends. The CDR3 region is CASSLSGDYGYTF. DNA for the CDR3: TGTGCCAGCAGCTTGTCGGGGGACTATGGCTACACCTTC.

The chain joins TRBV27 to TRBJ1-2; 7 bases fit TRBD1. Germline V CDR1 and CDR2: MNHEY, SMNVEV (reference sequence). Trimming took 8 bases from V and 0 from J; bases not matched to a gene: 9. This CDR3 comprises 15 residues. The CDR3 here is CASGTTGQPNYGYTF. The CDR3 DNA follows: TGTGCCAGCGGGACCACGGGACAGCCTAACTATGGCTACACCTTC.

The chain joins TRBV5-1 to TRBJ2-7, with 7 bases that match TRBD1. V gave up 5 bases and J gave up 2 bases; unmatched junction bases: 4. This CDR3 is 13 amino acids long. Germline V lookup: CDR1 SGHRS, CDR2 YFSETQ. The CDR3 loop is CASSFGQAYEQYF. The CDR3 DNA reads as TGCGCCAGCAGTTTTGGACAGGCCTACGAGCAGTACTTC.

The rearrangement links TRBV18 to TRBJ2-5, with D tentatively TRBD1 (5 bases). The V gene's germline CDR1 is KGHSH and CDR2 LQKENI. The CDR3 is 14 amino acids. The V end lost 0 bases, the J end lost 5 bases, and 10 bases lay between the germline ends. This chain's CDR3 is CASSPPQGWETQYF. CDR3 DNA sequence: TGTGCCAGCTCACCACCCCAGGGTTGGGAGACCCAGTACTTC.

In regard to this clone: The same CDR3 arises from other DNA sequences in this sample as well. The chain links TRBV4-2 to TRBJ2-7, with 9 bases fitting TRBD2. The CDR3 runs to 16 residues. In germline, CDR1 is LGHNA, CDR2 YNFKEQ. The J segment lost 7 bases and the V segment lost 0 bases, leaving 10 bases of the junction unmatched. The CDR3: CASSQDALAGVSEQYF. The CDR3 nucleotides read TGTGCCAGCAGCCAAGATGCGTTAGCGGGAGTAAGTGAGCAGTACTTC.

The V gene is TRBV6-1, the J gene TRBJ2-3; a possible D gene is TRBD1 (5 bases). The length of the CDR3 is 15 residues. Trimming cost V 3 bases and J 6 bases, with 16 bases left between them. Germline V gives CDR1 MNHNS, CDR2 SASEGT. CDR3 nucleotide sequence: TGTGCCAGCAGTGACAGCAGGGCGTTCCTTGATACGCAGTATTTT. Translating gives CASSDSRAFLDTQYF.

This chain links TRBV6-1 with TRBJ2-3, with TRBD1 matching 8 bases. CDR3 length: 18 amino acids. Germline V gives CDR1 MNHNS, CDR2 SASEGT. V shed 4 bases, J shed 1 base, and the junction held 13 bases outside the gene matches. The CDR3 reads CASSGRQGLFSRTDTQYF. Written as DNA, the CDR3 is TGTGCCAGCAGTGGGCGACAGGGGTTATTTAGTCGCACAGATACGCAGTATTTT.

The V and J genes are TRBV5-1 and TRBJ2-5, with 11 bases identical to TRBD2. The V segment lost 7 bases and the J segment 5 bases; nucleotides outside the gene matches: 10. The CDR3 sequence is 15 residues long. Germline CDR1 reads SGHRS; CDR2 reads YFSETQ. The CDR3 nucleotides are TGCGCCAGCCAAGGGACTAGCGGCGGTAGGGAGACCCAGTACTTC. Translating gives CASQGTSGGRETQYF.

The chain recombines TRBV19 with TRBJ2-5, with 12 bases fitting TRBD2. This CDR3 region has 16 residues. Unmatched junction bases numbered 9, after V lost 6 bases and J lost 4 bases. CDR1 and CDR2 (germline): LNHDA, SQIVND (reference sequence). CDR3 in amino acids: CASRLAGGIEGETQYF. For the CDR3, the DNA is TGTGCCAGTAGACTAGCGGGAGGTATAGAAGGAGAGACCCAGTACTTC.

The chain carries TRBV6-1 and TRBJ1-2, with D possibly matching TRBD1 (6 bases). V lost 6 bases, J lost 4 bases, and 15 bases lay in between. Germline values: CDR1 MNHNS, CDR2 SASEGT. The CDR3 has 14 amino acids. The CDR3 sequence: CASRMATGIYGYTF. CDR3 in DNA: TGTGCCAGCAGGATGGCTACAGGGATCTATGGCTACACCTTC.

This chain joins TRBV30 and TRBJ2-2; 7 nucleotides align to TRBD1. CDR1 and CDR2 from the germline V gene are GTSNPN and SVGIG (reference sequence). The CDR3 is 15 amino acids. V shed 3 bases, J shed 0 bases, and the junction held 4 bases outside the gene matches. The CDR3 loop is CAWSGTAANTGELFF. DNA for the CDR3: TGTGCCTGGAGCGGGACAGCCGCGAACACCGGGGAGCTGTTTTTT.

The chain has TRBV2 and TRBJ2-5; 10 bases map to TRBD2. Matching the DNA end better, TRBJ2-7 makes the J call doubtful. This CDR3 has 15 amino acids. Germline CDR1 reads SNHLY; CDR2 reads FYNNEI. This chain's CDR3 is CASSESVGLAYEQYF. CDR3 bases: TGTGCCAGCAGTGAATCGGTGGGACTAGCGTACGAGCAGTACTTC.

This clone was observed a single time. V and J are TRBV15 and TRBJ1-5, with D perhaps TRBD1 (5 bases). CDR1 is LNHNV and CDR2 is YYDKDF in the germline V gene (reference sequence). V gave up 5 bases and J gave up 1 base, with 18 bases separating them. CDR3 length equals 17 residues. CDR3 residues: CATSRARGIGSNQPQHF. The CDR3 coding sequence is TGTGCCACCAGCCGAGCGCGGGGGATAGGGAGCAATCAGCCCCAGCATTTT. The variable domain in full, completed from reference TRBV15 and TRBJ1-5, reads DAMVIQNPRYQVTQFGKPVTLSCSQTLNHNVMYWYQQKSSQAPKLLFHYYDKDFNNEADTPDNFQSRRPNTSFCFLDIRSPGLGDTAMYLCATSRARGIGSNQPQHFGDGTRLSIL.

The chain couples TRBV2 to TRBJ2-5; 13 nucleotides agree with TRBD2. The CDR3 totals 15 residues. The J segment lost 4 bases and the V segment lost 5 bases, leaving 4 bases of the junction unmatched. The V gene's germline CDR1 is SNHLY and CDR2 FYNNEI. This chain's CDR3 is CASSKGTSGVETQYF. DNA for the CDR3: TGTGCCAGCAGTAAGGGGACTAGCGGGGTAGAGACCCAGTACTTC.

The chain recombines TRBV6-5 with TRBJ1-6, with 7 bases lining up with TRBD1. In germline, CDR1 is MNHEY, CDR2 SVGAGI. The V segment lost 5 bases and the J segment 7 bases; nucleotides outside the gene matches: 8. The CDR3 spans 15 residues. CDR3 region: CASSLGQAPNSPLHF. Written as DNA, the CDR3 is TGTGCCAGCAGTCTCGGACAGGCTCCCAATTCACCCCTCCACTTT.

The CDR3 DNA sequence: TGTGCCAGCAGCGTAACGGACGCCGGGGGAGTGGATACGCAGTATTTT. Translation: CASSVTDAGGVDTQYF. The chain couples TRBV9 to TRBJ2-3; perhaps TRBD2 as D (6 bases). V gave up 1 base and J gave up 6 bases, with 18 bases separating them. Germline lookup yields CDR1 SGDLS and CDR2 YYNGEE. The CDR3 extends over 16 amino acids.